This TCR beta chain was recovered during a study of beta chain features in type 1 diabetes. Sequenced material consisted of expressed TCRB transcripts (all of the isolated RNA was reverse transcribed). Clones were sequenced by immunoSEQ multiplex PCR, and TCRdb holds only the in-frame ones, with some missing. Among around 500,000 clones listed, approximately 30% were seen once. CDR1 and CDR2 from the germline V gene are SGHRS and YFSETQ. The CDR3 length is 11 residues. The V call is TRBV5-1, the J call TRBJ2-5; D call uncertain. The DNA matches TRBJ2-7 better at its end, which makes the J call doubtful. The source of this sequence is a man younger than 30 in good health. Sequencing was carried out using naive CD4+ T cells from blood. DNA of the CDR3: TGCGCCAGCAGCGTTGACTACGAGCAGTACTTC. Residues: CASSVDYEQYF.